The 22 T cell receptor beta chains given below trace back to one sample, sequenced in a study of blood T cell repertoires in COVID-19. Sequencing was performed with immunoSEQ multiplex PCR; in TCRdb, only in-frame clones are kept and a portion is missing. This table holds about 160,000 clones, approximately 84% found once. The source material was peripheral blood. These receptors originate from a woman aged 60 to 75 with COVID-19, enrolled during active disease.

This chain joins TRBV4-1 and TRBJ2-3; no clear D. The germline CDR1 and CDR2 sequences are MGHRA and YSYEKL. The V gene lost 4 bases and the J gene lost 0 bases, with 8 bases spanning the gap. The CDR3 totals 14 residues. The CDR3 spells CASSPTPSTDTQYF. The CDR3 nucleotides read TGCGCCAGCAGCCCGACTCCCAGCACAGATACGCAGTATTTT.

The CDR3 DNA sequence: TGTGCCAGCACCACTACGGGAATTGCCAACTACGAGCAGTACTTC. This encodes CASTTTGIANYEQYF. V gene TRBV6-5 combines with J gene TRBJ2-7; a possible D gene is TRBD2 (5 bases). Deletions cut 7 bases from V and 3 bases from J, with 19 bases between. The CDR3 spans 15 residues. The germline V gene encodes CDR1 MNHEY and CDR2 SVGAGI.

This chain uses TRBV7-9 with TRBJ2-3; 9 bases are a match to TRBD1. The CDR3 is 16 amino acids. Germline trimming cut 5 bases from V and 1 base from J; bases unmatched to any gene: 7. In germline, CDR1 is SEHNR, CDR2 FQNEAQ (reference sequence). CDR3 sequence (DNA): TGTGCCAGCAGCAGACAGGGGGTCCAGCGCACAGATACGCAGTATTTT. The encoded protein is CASSRQGVQRTDTQYF.

The chain employs TRBV7-9 and TRBJ1-6, with 7 bases lining up with TRBD1. The CDR3 spans 14 residues. Germline CDR1 reads SEHNR; CDR2 reads FQNEAQ (reference sequence). Trimming removed 5 bases from V and 6 bases from J; junction bases left unmatched: 4. CDR3 amino acids: CASSQQGRNSPLHF. CDR3 DNA: TGTGCCAGCAGCCAACAGGGGCGTAATTCACCCCTCCACTTT.

This chain joins TRBV6-5 and TRBJ1-4; 9 positions match TRBD1. Germline-derived CDR1 and CDR2 are MNHEY and SVGAGI. The CDR3 contains 15 residues. The J segment lost 7 bases and the V segment lost 0 bases, leaving 3 bases of the junction unmatched. The CDR3 DNA is TGTGCCAGCAGTTACTCTGGGACAGGGAGTGAAAAACTGTTTTTT. Translated, it gives CASSYSGTGSEKLFF.

V is TRBV29-1 and J is TRBJ2-1; D perhaps matches TRBD2 (6 bases). The V end lost 6 bases, the J end lost 4 bases, and 16 bases lay between the germline ends. CDR1 and CDR2 from the germline V gene are SQVTM and ANQGSEA. The CDR3 length is 14 residues. CDR3 DNA: TGCAGCGTGTCCGGGACTCCCAATTACAATGAGCAGTTCTTC. As protein: CSVSGTPNYNEQFF.

The chain links TRBV27 to TRBJ1-5; D is ambiguous. Trimming removed 2 bases from V and 1 base from J, with 3 bases in between. The CDR3 has 13 residues. CDR1 is MNHEY and CDR2 is SMNVEV in the germline V gene (reference sequence). The CDR3 sequence: CASSLQSNQPQHF. For the CDR3, the DNA is TGTGCCAGCAGTTTACAGAGCAATCAGCCCCAGCATTTT.

The CDR3 protein is CASSPGQAVGEKLFF. The CDR3 DNA follows: TGTGCCAGCAGCCCAGGACAGGCGGTGGGTGAAAAACTGTTTTTT. The chain recombines TRBV14 with TRBJ1-4, with 7 bases identical to TRBD1. Trimming cost V 4 bases and J 7 bases; bases outside gene matches: 9. Germline V gene data show CDR1 as SGHDN and CDR2 as FVKESK. The CDR3 is 15 residues long.

The CDR3: CASSRGWGLEAFF. The CDR3 DNA is TGTGCCAGCAGCCGGGGGTGGGGACTTGAAGCTTTCTTT. J is TRBJ1-1 and V is TRBV7-3; a weak D match, TRBD1 (5 bases). Trimming shortened V by 5 bases and J by 7 bases, and 14 bases separated the two germline ends. Germline V gives CDR1 SGHTA, CDR2 FQGTGA. The CDR3 is 13 amino acids.

The chain links TRBV5-4 to TRBJ2-1; 7 bases fit TRBD2. The germline V gene has CDR1 SGHNT and CDR2 YYREEE (reference sequence). V shed 0 bases, J shed 6 bases, and the junction held 15 bases outside the gene matches. CDR3 length equals 18 residues. CDR3 loop: CASSLGGGRAVGGNEQFF. The CDR3 nucleotides read TGTGCCAGCAGCTTGGGGGGCGGGAGAGCCGTGGGAGGCAATGAGCAGTTCTTC.

The chain uses TRBV18 and TRBJ1-1; D is ambiguous. The CDR3 sequence is 14 residues long. Germline values: CDR1 KGHSH, CDR2 LQKENI. V was cut by 4 bases and J by 9 bases, with 18 bases left in between. The DNA of the CDR3 is TGTGCCAGCTCACTTTCCTCGGGGTATGAGAAAGCTTTCTTT. Amino acid sequence: CASSLSSGYEKAFF.

The chain is built from TRBV15 and TRBJ1-5; D remains ambiguous. V gave up 0 bases and J gave up 0 bases, with 6 bases separating them. The CDR3 runs to 15 residues. Germline-derived CDR1 and CDR2 are LNHNV and YYDKDF (reference sequence). The CDR3 sequence: CATSRDDNSNQPQHF. The CDR3 region has the DNA TGTGCCACCAGCAGAGATGACAATAGCAATCAGCCCCAGCATTTT. Supplemented by reference TRBV15 and TRBJ1-5, the full variable domain reads DAMVIQNPRYQVTQFGKPVTLSCSQTLNHNVMYWYQQKSSQAPKLLFHYYDKDFNNEADTPDNFQSRRPNTSFCFLDIRSPGLGDTAMYLCATSRDDNSNQPQHFGDGTRLSIL.

This chain joins TRBV23-1 and TRBJ1-6, with a weak D call TRBD1 (6 bases). TRBV23-1 is labeled an ORF, and its function is uncertain. The CDR3 consists of 15 residues. The germline V and J ends were trimmed by 2 bases and 7 bases, with 12 bases remaining between them. Here the CDR3 reads CASSQPDRHNSPLHF. The CDR3 DNA sequence: TGCGCCAGCAGTCAACCCGACAGGCACAATTCACCCCTCCACTTT.

The J gene is TRBJ2-7, the V gene TRBV3-1 (or the pseudogene TRBV3-2), with 9 bases matching TRBD2. Germline values: CDR1 LGHDT, CDR2 YNNKEL (reference sequence). There are 18 residues in the CDR3. The V gene end was trimmed by 4 bases and the J gene end by 2 bases; junction bases not matched to a gene: 15. CDR3 region: CASSPATSGYKTTYEQYF. The CDR3 nucleotides read TGTGCCAGCAGCCCGGCTACTAGCGGGTATAAAACTACCTACGAGCAGTACTTC.

The rearrangement links TRBV4-1 to TRBJ1-2; 10 bases line up with TRBD1. CDR1 is MGHRA, CDR2 YSYEKL, per germline. The CDR3 has 14 amino acids. Germline trimming cut 0 bases from V and 8 bases from J; bases unmatched to any gene: 3. The CDR3 loop is CASSQEGTGEGYTF. CDR3 bases: TGCGCCAGCAGCCAAGAGGGGACAGGGGAGGGCTACACCTTC.

This chain joins TRBV9 and TRBJ1-2; 7 bases agree with TRBD1. V lost 4 bases to trimming and J lost 6 bases; unmatched junction nucleotides: 6. Germline V gives CDR1 SGDLS, CDR2 YYNGEE. The CDR3 consists of 13 residues. In nucleotides, the CDR3 is TGTGCCAGCAGCACGACAGGGAAGGATGGCTACACCTTC. Its translation: CASSTTGKDGYTF.

The rearrangement uses TRBV6-1 and TRBJ2-2, with TRBD2 matching over 8 bases. CDR3 size: 17 residues. CDR1 is MNHNS and CDR2 is SASEGT in the germline V gene. The trim removed 3 bases at V and 7 bases at J, leaving 13 bases unmatched. CDR3 amino acids: CASSDRSGSLPVGELFF. The CDR3 DNA follows: TGTGCCAGCAGTGATCGGAGCGGGAGTCTCCCGGTCGGGGAGCTGTTTTTT.

The V and J genes are TRBV3-1 (or the pseudogene TRBV3-2) and TRBJ2-5; 8 bases align to TRBD2. The CDR3 sequence is 13 residues long. CDR1 LGHDT and CDR2 YNNKEL come from the germline V gene (reference sequence). J was trimmed by 5 bases and V by 8 bases; bases with no gene match: 7. Here the CDR3 reads CASGTGGPETQYF. DNA of the CDR3: TGTGCCAGCGGAACGGGGGGGCCGGAGACCCAGTACTTC.

V is TRBV2 and J is TRBJ2-2; TRBD1 aligns across 8 bases. The CDR3 runs to 15 residues. CDR1 is SNHLY and CDR2 is FYNNEI in the germline V gene. V lost 6 bases, J lost 4 bases, and 7 bases stayed unmatched. CDR3 protein: CASSRQGFTTGELFF. For the CDR3, the DNA is TGTGCCAGCAGCAGACAGGGGTTTACCACCGGGGAGCTGTTTTTT.

The genes are TRBV6-5 and TRBJ1-2; D remains unclear. Germline values: CDR1 MNHEY, CDR2 SVGAGI. The CDR3 is 13 residues long. V lost 6 bases and J 4 bases, leaving 12 bases between the germline ends. CDR3 protein: CASRAGFSYGYTF. The CDR3 DNA follows: TGTGCCAGCAGGGCGGGATTTAGCTATGGCTACACCTTC.

This chain uses TRBV6-5 with TRBJ2-1; 11 nucleotides agree with TRBD2. This CDR3 contains 14 residues. In germline, CDR1 is MNHEY, CDR2 SVGAGI. The junction had 9 bases not matched to a gene; V was cut back by 5 bases and J by 12 bases. The CDR3 nucleotides read TGTGCCAGCAGTACCGGACTAGCGGGTGCTGCGCAGTTCTTC. This gives the protein CASSTGLAGAAQFF.

J is TRBJ1-4 and V is TRBV27, with no clear D. There are 15 residues in the CDR3. The germline CDR1 and CDR2 sequences are MNHEY and SMNVEV (reference sequence). V lost 4 bases to trimming and J lost 3 bases, with 12 bases between them. This CDR3 is CASSYGGLSNEKLFF. CDR3 DNA: TGTGCCAGCAGTTATGGCGGCCTGTCTAATGAAAAACTGTTTTTT.